Each of the 6 T cell receptor beta chains below was sequenced from the same sample in a study of cytomegalovirus exposure and HLA in healthy donors. The PCR ran on 60 Vbeta and 13 Jbeta primers. Clones were sequenced by immunoSEQ multiplex PCR, and TCRdb holds only the in-frame ones, with some missing. The sample carries about 150,000 clones, more than 60% recorded once. The specimen was PBMCs. The origin of the receptors is a woman aged 45-65 years in good health and CMV-seropositive.

This clone was detected once. The rearrangement links TRBV6-5 to TRBJ2-3; 7 bases line up with TRBD2. Trimming cost V 6 bases and J 0 bases; bases outside gene matches: 3. The CDR3 length is 14 residues. The germline V gene encodes CDR1 MNHEY and CDR2 SVGAGI. As DNA, the CDR3 is TGTGCCAGCAGGGCGGGAGTTAGCACAGATACGCAGTATTTT. Translating gives CASRAGVSTDTQYF.

The gene calls are TRBV9 and TRBJ2-2, with D unresolved. Germline V lookup: CDR1 SGDLS, CDR2 YYNGEE. The V end lost 5 bases, the J end lost 6 bases, and 14 bases lay between the germline ends. The CDR3 consists of 14 residues. The CDR3 region is CASSPNSRSGELFF. CDR3 nucleotide sequence: TGTGCCAGCAGTCCCAACTCCCGTTCCGGGGAGCTGTTTTTT.

The chain uses TRBV23-1 and TRBJ1-4; unclear D gene. TRBV23-1 is an ORF for which the function is uncertain. V was trimmed by 3 bases and J by 0 bases, leaving 8 bases between them. The CDR3 length is 15 residues. The CDR3 bases are TGCGCCAGCAGTCAGCACATCCCAACTAATGAAAAACTGTTTTTT. Encoded protein: CASSQHIPTNEKLFF.

This clone has just one count. The chain employs TRBV27 and TRBJ2-1; D not certain. V was trimmed by 5 bases and J by 9 bases, leaving 20 bases between them. Germline CDR1 reads MNHEY; CDR2 reads SMNVEV (reference sequence). This CDR3 contains 15 residues. The chain's CDR3 is CASSTETPIISEQFF. CDR3 nucleotides: TGTGCCAGCAGTACCGAAACCCCCATCATCAGTGAGCAGTTCTTC.

A word on this clone: One end of the junction is discordant with germline, which a read error may explain. The chain joins TRBV7-7 to TRBJ2-1, with 9 positions matching TRBD2. From germline, CDR1 is SSHAT and CDR2 FNYEAQ (reference sequence). This CDR3 region has 19 residues. CDR3 region: CASSLEMGPLAGLGTEQFF. DNA for the CDR3: TGTGCTAGCAGCTTAGAGATGGGGCCGCTAGCGGGGCTCGGGACTGAGCAGTTCTTC.

This sequence joins TRBV18 and TRBJ2-7, with TRBD1 matching 9 bases. J gave up 2 bases and V 4 bases, and 9 bases lay outside the gene matches. The CDR3 is made up of 16 amino acids. Germline values: CDR1 KGHSH, CDR2 LQKENI. The CDR3: CASSQPGGTGPYEQYF. The CDR3 DNA follows: TGTGCCAGCTCACAACCTGGAGGGACAGGGCCCTACGAGCAGTACTTC.